A single sample gave rise to the 8 T cell receptor beta chains below, sequenced in a study of shared clonotypes between healthy human individuals. TCRdb's copy holds only in-frame clones and misses some; the assay was immunoSEQ multiplex PCR. The sample consists of hundreds of thousands of clones, around 67% of them appearing once. Sequencing was performed on memory CD4+ T cells sorted from blood. Subset denoted: CD45RA-negative fraction. The receptors come from a woman in her thirties in good health.

The gene calls are TRBV7-8 and TRBJ2-7; TRBD2 aligns across 8 bases. V dropped 3 bases and J dropped 0; count of bases not matched to a gene: 4. The CDR3 consists of 15 residues. Germline assignment: CDR1 SGHVS and CDR2 FQNEAQ. The CDR3: CASSFMAGGSYEQYF. In DNA, the CDR3 is TGTGCCAGCAGCTTTATGGCGGGAGGCTCCTACGAGCAGTACTTC. Supplemented by reference TRBV7-8 and TRBJ2-7, the full variable domain reads GAGVSQSPRYKVAKRGQDVALRCDPISGHVSLFWYQQALGQGPEFLTYFQNEAQLDKSGLPSDRFFAERPEGSVSTLKIQRTQQEDSAVYLCASSFMAGGSYEQYFGPGTRLTVT.

The chain carries TRBV6-6 and TRBJ2-5; 7 bases line up with TRBD2. J was trimmed by 5 bases and V by 0 bases; bases with no gene match: 9. CDR1 MNHNY and CDR2 SVGAGI come from the germline V gene (reference sequence). The CDR3 is 16 amino acids. As DNA, the CDR3 is TGTGCCAGCAGTTACTCCGGCGCTAGCGGAGCGGAGACCCAGTACTTC. This codes for CASSYSGASGAETQYF.

The chain has TRBV27 and TRBJ1-2; D might be TRBD1 (5 bases). Germline V gives CDR1 MNHEY, CDR2 SMNVEV (reference sequence). V was clipped by 3 bases and J by 4 bases, with 12 bases between them. The CDR3 sequence is 14 residues long. The CDR3 is CASSFNKGPYGYTF. The CDR3 DNA sequence: TGTGCCAGCAGTTTTAACAAGGGACCCTATGGCTACACCTTC.

This chain links TRBV28 with TRBJ2-7, with TRBD1 matching 7 bases. V shed 6 bases and J 6 bases; nucleotides not matched to a gene: 8. This CDR3 has 13 residues. Germline V lookup: CDR1 MDHEN, CDR2 SYDVKM. The CDR3 nucleotides are TGTGCCAGCAGGGATCCACAGGGGTCCGAGCAGTACTTC. Its protein is CASRDPQGSEQYF.

V is TRBV30 and J is TRBJ1-4; the D gene is possibly TRBD1 (6 bases). The CDR3 spans 14 residues. Between the trimmed V and J ends, which lost 2 bases and 15 bases, there was a span of 22 bases. Germline-derived CDR1 and CDR2 are GTSNPN and SVGIG (reference sequence). CDR3 residues: CAWSLRDTTRGVFF. The CDR3 DNA reads TGTGCCTGGAGTCTCCGGGACACAACGCGAGGGGTGTTTTTT.

The chain uses TRBV6-6 and TRBJ2-7, with D possibly matching TRBD1 (5 bases). Germline V gene sequence: CDR1 MNHNY, CDR2 SVGAGI (reference sequence). The CDR3 runs 13 residues. Trimming took off 2 bases at V and 3 bases at J, with 8 bases between the two ends. The CDR3 DNA sequence: TGTGCCAGCAGTTACGTCAGGGACTACGAGCAGTACTTC. Translated: CASSYVRDYEQYF.

The chain joins TRBV5-1 to TRBJ1-4; D is unclear. V was pared by 5 bases and J by 6 bases, with 8 bases between. Germline V gene data show CDR1 as SGHRS and CDR2 as YFSETQ. CDR3 length: 12 amino acids. The CDR3: CASRREDEKLFF. CDR3 in DNA: TGCGCCAGCAGGAGGGAGGATGAAAAACTGTTTTTT.

This chain joins TRBV25-1 and TRBJ2-1; D perhaps matches TRBD2 (6 bases). V was trimmed by 0 bases and J by 1 base, leaving 13 bases between them. This CDR3 has 17 residues. Germline loops: CDR1 MGHDK, CDR2 SYGVNS. The CDR3 reads CASSEYRGLSSYNEQFF. The CDR3 DNA reads TGTGCCAGCAGTGAATATAGGGGACTGAGTTCCTACAATGAGCAGTTCTTC.